The T cell receptor (beta chain) described here comes from a study of molecular identifiers for immune sequencing clone quantification (dated 2018 in TCRdb). About the full investigation: In a replicate experiment, RNA from about 21,000 or 97,000 naive CD8 T cells was split into five aliquots, four of which were sequenced. The study was a methods study using CD8 T cells to benchmark molecular-identifier clustering-based TCR repertoire sequencing (MIDCIRS) and TCR RNA copy counting.

From its cysteine to its phenylalanine, the CDR3 spans 17 amino acids. Only CDR3 DNA remains: 51 bases, in frame from the first base. V sheds 4 bases and J sheds 0 bases, leaving 19 bases between their ends. CDR1 is given as SGHRS and CDR2 as YFSETQ, both from the germline V gene. As concerns this clonotype: What this receptor recognizes is not known. Per-base quality was not reported, and no clone a single base away is much larger than it.

Naive CD8 T cell libraries were made from around 18,000 to 910,000 sorted cells using 10%, 30% or 50% of purified RNA. Naive CD8 T cells, defined as CD8+CD4-CCR7+CD45RA+, were FACS-sorted into RLT Plus buffer on a BD FACSAria II. Roughly 10 TCR copies' worth of Jurkat RNA were spiked into roughly 20,000-1,000,000 naive CD8 T cell samples to test detection sensitivity. CD8 T cells were enriched using RosetteSep CD8+ T Cell Enrichment Cocktail and Ficoll-Paque, and the enriched cells then underwent ACK red cell lysis. What the authors observed across the whole study: The sizes of highly expanded clones could end up underestimated when identical TCR molecules share a barcode. In CMV-specific effector cells, over 99% of molecules were held by clones above 20 RNA copies, whereas under 1% of molecules were held by such clones in naive cells. Spiked-in Jurkat TCR RNA equivalent to a single cell was reported to be detectable even among approximately 1 million naive CD8 T cells. When barcode sub-clustering was left out, chimeric consensus sequences inflated TCR diversity, with chimeras reaching as high as 47%. Modeling indicated approximately 3.2 TCR RNA copies recovered per cell, compared with around 10 by digital PCR, which implies a capture efficiency of 25% to 35%. The naive libraries included spiked-in Jurkat TCR RNA (10 copies' worth), and this RNA is not part of the donor repertoire.

The library was obtained by PCR. Sequencer: NextSeq 500. Bulk TCR libraries were made following a previously described method, with the TCR primers given in Table S5. The Qiagen AllPrep DNA/RNA kit was used to purify total RNA. Before analysis, reads from multiple sequencing runs of the same library were pooled. The authors' analysis ran thus. Reads were retained only if the reads had an exact TCR constant sequence, and the retained reads were trimmed to 150 nt and grouped according to their 12-nt molecular barcodes. Within each barcode group, reads were sub-clustered at a 15% Levenshtein threshold, and quality-weighted consensus sequences were built per RNA molecule. Non-functional sequences were removed, as were lower-count sequences one edit away from another. Barcode sub-clusters with fewer than 20% of the maximum read count were removed, based on fitting two negative binomial distributions. TCRdb reprocessing: public reads trimmed at Q25 with fastp, clones called with MiXCR, in-frame beta chains kept. For every CDR3 protein sequence, its rows merge into one entry that carries the most common genes and DNA. It is TCRdb's table, rather than the study itself, that gives the V and J calls and clone size. For this sample the table gives over 70,000 distinct CDR3 sequences, of which 20% to 30% were detected only once. The ten largest clonotypes hold 0.78% of the sample.

The TCR originated in a human donor in good health. Some libraries in this study had Jurkat cell RNA spiked in. The V and J genes are TRBV5-1 and TRBJ1-1; tentative D gene TRBD1, with 6 bases matching. Sequences were obtained from naive CD8+ T cells from blood, with Jurkat cell RNA spiked in. Read against the paper, the sample's cell subset or site label means: FACS-sorted CD8+CD4-CCR7+CD45RA+ naive T cells. The sequence in DNA is TGCGCCAGCAGCCCGGGGGGGCAAGGAGAGATGAACACTGAAGCTTTCTTT. Its coded protein is CASSPGGQGEMNTEAFF.